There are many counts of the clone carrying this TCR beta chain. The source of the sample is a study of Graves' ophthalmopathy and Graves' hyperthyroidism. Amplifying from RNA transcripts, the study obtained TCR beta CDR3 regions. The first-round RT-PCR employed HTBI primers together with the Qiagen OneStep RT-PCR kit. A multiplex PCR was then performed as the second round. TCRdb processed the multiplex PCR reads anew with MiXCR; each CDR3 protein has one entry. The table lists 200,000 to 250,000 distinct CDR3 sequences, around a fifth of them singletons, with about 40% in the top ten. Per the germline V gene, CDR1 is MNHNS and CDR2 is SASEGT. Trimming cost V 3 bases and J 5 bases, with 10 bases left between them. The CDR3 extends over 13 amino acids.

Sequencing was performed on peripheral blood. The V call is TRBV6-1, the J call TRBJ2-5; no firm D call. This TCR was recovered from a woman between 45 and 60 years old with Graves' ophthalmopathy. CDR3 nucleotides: TGTGCCAGCAGTGACGTAGTAGGGGAGACCCAGTACTTC. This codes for CASSDVVGETQYF.